These 14 T cell receptor beta chains share one sample of origin, sequenced in a study of cytomegalovirus exposure and HLA in healthy donors. TCRdb keeps only in-frame clones here, not all; method: immunoSEQ multiplex PCR. The sample carries fewer than 100,000 clones, roughly 91% recorded once. The sequenced sample consisted of PBMCs. These receptors were collected from a man aged 25 to 40 in good health and CMV-seronegative.

This clone appeared once. The V and J genes are TRBV18 and TRBJ1-1, with unresolved D. Germline-derived CDR1 and CDR2 are KGHSH and LQKENI. The CDR3 extends over 14 amino acids. The V end was cut by 6 bases, the J end by 5 bases, with 16 bases between. CDR3 in DNA: TGTGCCAGCTCCCTTAGCCCGACGTTGACTGAAGCTTTCTTT. This translates into CASSLSPTLTEAFF. Based on the CDR3 plus reference TRBV18 and TRBJ1-1, the full variable domain is NAGVMQNPRHLVRRRGQEARLRCSPMKGHSHVYWYRQLPEEGLKFMVYLQKENIIDESGMPKERFSAEFPKEGPSILRIQQVVRGDSAAYFCASSLSPTLTEAFFGQGTRLTVV.

The gene calls are TRBV5-1 and TRBJ2-7, with D possibly TRBD2 on 6 matching bases. CDR1 SGHRS and CDR2 YFSETQ come from the germline V gene. This CDR3 comprises 14 residues. V was shortened by 2 bases and J by 7 bases, with 16 bases between the two germline ends. CDR3 DNA sequence: TGCGCCAGCAGCTTTTCCGGGAGTGTAGGGGAGCAGTACTTC. This translates into CASSFSGSVGEQYF.

The V and J genes are TRBV28 and TRBJ1-3; TRBD1 might be the D (5 bases). V lost 6 bases and J 0 bases, leaving 12 bases between the germline ends. Germline CDR1 reads MDHEN; CDR2 reads SYDVKM. The CDR3 sequence is 15 residues long. CDR3 coding DNA: TGTGCCAGCAGACAACCAGGGTCCTCTGGAAACACCATATATTTT. It specifies CASRQPGSSGNTIYF. Full variable domain (outside the CDR3, taken from reference TRBV28 and TRBJ1-3): DVKVTQSSRYLVKRTGEKVFLECVQDMDHENMFWYRQDPGLGLRLIYFSYDVKMKEKGDIPEGYSVSREKKERFSLILESASTNQTSMYLCASRQPGSSGNTIYFGEGSWLTVV.

The gene calls are TRBV2 and TRBJ2-7, with 14 nucleotides matching TRBD2. V dropped 8 bases and J dropped 4; count of bases not matched to a gene: 13. The CDR3 runs to 17 residues. Germline CDR1 SNHLY, CDR2 FYNNEI. The CDR3 loop is CASLPGLAGEFVYEQYF. DNA of the CDR3: TGTGCCAGCCTACCGGGACTAGCGGGAGAATTTGTATACGAGCAGTACTTC.

Note on this clone: The junction departs from the called germline gene at one end, perhaps through a read error. The V gene is TRBV6-1, the J gene TRBJ2-2; D gene uncertain. This CDR3 has 14 residues. Germline V gene data show CDR1 as MNHNS and CDR2 as SASEGT. The CDR3 protein is CASSDRRNAGELFF. CDR3 in DNA: TGTGCCAGCAGTGATAGGCGGAACGCCGGGGAGCTGTTTTTT.

The chain employs TRBV6-5 and TRBJ2-7; 10 positions match TRBD1. V was clipped by 8 bases and J by 3 bases; unmatched bases: 4. This CDR3 is 13 amino acids long. Germline values: CDR1 MNHEY, CDR2 SVGAGI. CDR3 DNA sequence: TGTGCCAGCTGGACAGGGGGTGTCTACGAGCAGTACTTC. Protein product: CASWTGGVYEQYF.

The V gene is TRBV9, the J gene TRBJ1-2; 9 positions match TRBD1. The germline CDR1 and CDR2 sequences are SGDLS and YYNGEE. This CDR3 region has 15 residues. V dropped 4 bases and J dropped 1; count of bases not matched to a gene: 5. In nucleotides, the CDR3 is TGTGCCAGCAGCCCCGGACAGGGGTTTAACTATGGCTACACCTTC. It codes for CASSPGQGFNYGYTF.

V usage is TRBV9 and J usage is TRBJ2-3; possibly TRBD1 for D (6 bases). V was shortened by 7 bases and J by 2 bases, with 11 bases between the two germline ends. There are 13 residues in the CDR3. Germline V gene data show CDR1 as SGDLS and CDR2 as YYNGEE. The CDR3, as DNA: TGTGCCAGCGAGCCAGGGGACACAGATACGCAGTATTTT. Its translation is CASEPGDTDTQYF.

The chain has TRBV9 and TRBJ2-2; D is unresolved. This CDR3 has 13 residues. Germline CDR1 SGDLS, CDR2 YYNGEE. Trimming removed 0 bases from V and 8 bases from J, with 8 bases in between. This CDR3 is CASSVAPLGELFF. DNA for the CDR3: TGTGCCAGCAGCGTAGCTCCGTTGGGGGAGCTGTTTTTT.

This clone occurred once. The chain joins TRBV7-9 to TRBJ2-1; a possible D gene is TRBD2 (6 bases). The CDR3 spans 16 residues. Germline CDR1 and CDR2: SEHNR and FQNEAQ (reference sequence). Trimming removed 5 bases at V and 10 bases at J, with 24 bases between. The CDR3 sequence is CASSGGLGVGFREQFF. The CDR3, as DNA: TGTGCCAGCAGCGGAGGGTTGGGAGTGGGGTTTCGAGAGCAGTTCTTC.

The rearrangement links TRBV15 to TRBJ2-3, with 7 bases that match TRBD2. CDR3 length: 19 amino acids. Trimming cost V 2 bases and J 6 bases; bases outside gene matches: 20. The germline CDR1 and CDR2 sequences are LNHNV and YYDKDF (reference sequence). The CDR3 nucleotides read TGTGCCACCAGCAGACGAACCCCTGGGGGAGGGGCGTACGGGGATACGCAGTATTTT. Translation: CATSRRTPGGGAYGDTQYF.

The chain carries TRBV11-3 and TRBJ2-7; D unclear. Germline V gene data show CDR1 as SGHNT and CDR2 as YENEEA. V lost 5 bases and J lost 3, with 2 bases in between. This CDR3 spans 10 amino acids. As DNA, the CDR3 is TGTGCCAGCAGCCACTACGAGCAGTACTTC. Its protein product is CASSHYEQYF.

DNA of the CDR3: TGTGCCAGCAGTCCCTTAGCGGGAGGCTACAATGAGCAGTTCTTC. Its protein product is CASSPLAGGYNEQFF. The chain recombines TRBV27 with TRBJ2-1; 10 nucleotides line up with TRBD2. Germline CDR1 reads MNHEY; CDR2 reads SMNVEV (reference sequence). The length of the CDR3 is 15 residues. J lost 3 bases, V lost 5 bases, and 4 bases had no gene match.

This clone has more than one count but fewer than ten. The chain uses TRBV9 and TRBJ2-7, with D possibly TRBD1 on 6 matching bases. This CDR3 region has 15 residues. With 4 bases removed from V and 6 bases from J, the gap between germline ends came to 20 bases. Germline V CDR1 and CDR2: SGDLS, YYNGEE. The CDR3 spells CASSPFDRSDTEQYF. The CDR3 nucleotides are TGTGCCAGCAGCCCGTTTGACAGGTCGGATACCGAGCAGTACTTC.